This T cell receptor (beta chain) comes out of a study of identical twins. Study findings and constraints: Abundant beta clonotypes from cord blood had fewer insertions, unlike memory repertoires, which showed none. Analyses of zero insertions could be partly confounded by invariant MAIT and iNKT cells.

Germline V gene data show CDR1 as SQVTM and CDR2 as ANQGSEA. V lost 4 bases to trimming and J lost 0 bases, with 7 bases between them. The CDR3 consists of 12 residues. This clonotype was counted a few times. Antigen: not known. MiXCR, applied by TCRdb to the 5' RACE reads, yields one record per CDR3 protein. Among some 230,000 distinct CDR3 sequences listed, 6.5% were seen once. These data also featured in a second study, about T cells expressing NK-cell markers. From that paper: The CD3+CD56-NKG2C+ fraction of a few donors was also led by these clonotypes.

The V and J genes are TRBV29-1 and TRBJ2-7; no reliable D call. The specimen was CD8+ T cells sorted from blood. This clonotype was obtained from a woman in her late teens or twenties in good health. CDR3 protein: CSVGQDSYEQYF. The CDR3, as DNA: TGCAGCGTTGGTCAGGACTCCTACGAGCAGTACTTC.